This T cell receptor beta chain was sequenced during a study of OX40 agonist ivuxolimab in advanced cancers. Germline V lookup: CDR1 SEHNR, CDR2 FQNEAQ (reference sequence). V shed 6 bases and J shed 0 bases, with 7 bases lying between them. CDR3 length: 13 residues. Measured with immunoSEQ multiplex PCR; TCRdb has only the in-frame clones, and not every one. Of some 95,000 clones in the sample, roughly 84% are singletons; the top ten hold around 4%. The sequences come from CD4+ or CD8+ T cells sorted from blood, collected in a trial of the OX40 agonist ivuxolimab. This TCR was recovered from an adult with an advanced solid tumor such as melanoma, head and neck, liver or kidney cancer. The chain carries TRBV7-9 and TRBJ2-3; D remains unclear. This CDR3 reads CASRRISTDTQYF. The CDR3 DNA follows: TGTGCCAGCAGACGGATTAGCACAGATACGCAGTATTTT.